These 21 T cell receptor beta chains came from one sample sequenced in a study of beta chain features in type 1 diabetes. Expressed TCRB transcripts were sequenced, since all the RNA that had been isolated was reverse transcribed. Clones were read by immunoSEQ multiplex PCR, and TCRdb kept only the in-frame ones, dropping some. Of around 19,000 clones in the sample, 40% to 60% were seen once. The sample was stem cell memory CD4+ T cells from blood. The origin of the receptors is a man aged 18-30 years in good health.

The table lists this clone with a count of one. The CDR3 DNA reads TGTGCCAGCAGGCAAGCGGGAGGAGGTTCCTACAATGAGCAGTTCTTC. It encodes CASRQAGGGSYNEQFF. This sequence joins TRBV5-6 and TRBJ2-1; 9 bases map to TRBD2. Germline-derived CDR1 and CDR2 are SGHDT and YYEEEE. The CDR3 is 16 amino acids. V gave up 5 bases and J gave up 1 base; unmatched junction bases: 7.

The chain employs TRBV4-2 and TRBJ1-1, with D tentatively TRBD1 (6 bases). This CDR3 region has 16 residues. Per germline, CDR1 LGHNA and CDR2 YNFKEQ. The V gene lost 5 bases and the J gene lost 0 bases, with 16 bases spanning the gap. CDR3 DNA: TGTGCCAGCAGCGACGAAAAACAGGGCTTGAACACTGAAGCTTTCTTT. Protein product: CASSDEKQGLNTEAFF.

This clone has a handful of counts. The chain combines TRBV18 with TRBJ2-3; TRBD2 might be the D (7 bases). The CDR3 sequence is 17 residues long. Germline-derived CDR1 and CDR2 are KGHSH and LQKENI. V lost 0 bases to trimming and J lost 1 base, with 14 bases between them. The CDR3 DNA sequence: TGTGCCAGCTCACCACCGTGGGGGGGCGCTGGCACAGATACGCAGTATTTT. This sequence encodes CASSPPWGGAGTDTQYF.

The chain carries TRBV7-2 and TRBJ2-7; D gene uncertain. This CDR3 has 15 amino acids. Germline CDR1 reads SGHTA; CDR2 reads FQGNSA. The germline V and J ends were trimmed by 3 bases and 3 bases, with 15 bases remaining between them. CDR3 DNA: TGTGCCAGCAGCTTGTCCTTCCTCCCAGGCTACGAGCAGTACTTC. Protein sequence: CASSLSFLPGYEQYF.

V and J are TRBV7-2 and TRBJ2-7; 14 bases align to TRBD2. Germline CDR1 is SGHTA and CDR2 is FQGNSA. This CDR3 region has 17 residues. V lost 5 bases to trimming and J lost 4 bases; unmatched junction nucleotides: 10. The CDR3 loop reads CASSPGLAGGSLYEQYF. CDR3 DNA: TGTGCCAGCAGCCCCGGACTAGCGGGGGGATCTCTTTACGAGCAGTACTTC.

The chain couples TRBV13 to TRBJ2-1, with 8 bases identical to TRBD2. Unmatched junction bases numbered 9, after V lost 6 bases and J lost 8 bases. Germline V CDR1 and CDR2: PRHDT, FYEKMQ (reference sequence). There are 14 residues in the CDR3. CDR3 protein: CASRPGTSIHEQFF. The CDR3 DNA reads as TGTGCCAGCAGGCCGGGGACTAGTATCCATGAGCAGTTCTTC. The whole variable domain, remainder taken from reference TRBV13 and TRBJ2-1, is AAGVIQSPRHLIKEKRETATLKCYPIPRHDTVYWYQQGPGQDPQFLISFYEKMQSDKGSIPDRFSAQQFSDYHSELNMSSLELGDSALYFCASRPGTSIHEQFFGPGTRLTVL.

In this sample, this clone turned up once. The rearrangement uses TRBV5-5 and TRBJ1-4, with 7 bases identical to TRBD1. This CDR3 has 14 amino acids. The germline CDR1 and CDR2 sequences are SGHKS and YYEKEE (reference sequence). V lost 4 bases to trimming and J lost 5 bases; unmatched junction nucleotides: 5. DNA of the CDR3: TGTGCCAGCAGCCCCGGGACAGCAAATGAAAAACTGTTTTTT. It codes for CASSPGTANEKLFF.

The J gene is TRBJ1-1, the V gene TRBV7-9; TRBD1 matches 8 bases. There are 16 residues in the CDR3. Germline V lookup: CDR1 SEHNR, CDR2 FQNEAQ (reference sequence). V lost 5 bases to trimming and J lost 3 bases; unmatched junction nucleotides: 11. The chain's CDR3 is CASSPTAGGLDTEAFF. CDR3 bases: TGTGCCAGCAGCCCAACCGCAGGGGGCCTGGACACTGAAGCTTTCTTT. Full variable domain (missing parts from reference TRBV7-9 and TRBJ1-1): DTGVSQNPRHKITKRGQNVTFRCDPISEHNRLYWYRQTLGQGPEFLTYFQNEAQLEKSRLLSDRFSAERPKGSFSTLEIQRTEQGDSAMYLCASSPTAGGLDTEAFFGQGTRLTVV.

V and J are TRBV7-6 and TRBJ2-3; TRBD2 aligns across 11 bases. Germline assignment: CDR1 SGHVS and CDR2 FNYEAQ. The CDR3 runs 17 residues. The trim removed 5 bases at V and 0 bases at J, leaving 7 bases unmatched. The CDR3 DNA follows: TGTGCCAGCAGCCCCAGGACTAGCGGGTCTAGCACAGATACGCAGTATTTT. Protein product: CASSPRTSGSSTDTQYF.

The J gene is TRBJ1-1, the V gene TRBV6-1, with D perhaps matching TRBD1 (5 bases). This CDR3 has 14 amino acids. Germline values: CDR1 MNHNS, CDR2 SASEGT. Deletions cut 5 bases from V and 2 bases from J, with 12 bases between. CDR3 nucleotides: TGTGCCAGCAGTAATACAGGAGTTAACACTGAAGCTTTCTTT. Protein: CASSNTGVNTEAFF.

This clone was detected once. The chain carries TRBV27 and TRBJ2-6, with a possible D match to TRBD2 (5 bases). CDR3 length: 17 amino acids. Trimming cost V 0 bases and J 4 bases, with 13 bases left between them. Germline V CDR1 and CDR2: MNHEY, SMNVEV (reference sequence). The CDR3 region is CASSLSRDSAGANVLTF. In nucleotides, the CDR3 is TGTGCCAGCAGTTTATCTCGGGATTCGGCCGGGGCCAACGTCCTGACTTTC.

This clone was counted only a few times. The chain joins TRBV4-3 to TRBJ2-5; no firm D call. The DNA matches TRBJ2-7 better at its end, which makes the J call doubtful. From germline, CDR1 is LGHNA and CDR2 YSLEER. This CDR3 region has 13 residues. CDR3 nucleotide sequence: TGCGCCAGCAGCCAAGCCCCCTACTACGAGCAGTACTTC. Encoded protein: CASSQAPYYEQYF.

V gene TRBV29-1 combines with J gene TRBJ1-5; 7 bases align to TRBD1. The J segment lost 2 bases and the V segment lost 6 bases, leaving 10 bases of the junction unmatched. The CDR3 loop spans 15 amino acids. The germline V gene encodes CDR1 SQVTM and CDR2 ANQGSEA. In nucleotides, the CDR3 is TGCAGCGTGGCGAATAACAGGGGAGGCAATCAGCCCCAGCATTTT. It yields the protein CSVANNRGGNQPQHF.

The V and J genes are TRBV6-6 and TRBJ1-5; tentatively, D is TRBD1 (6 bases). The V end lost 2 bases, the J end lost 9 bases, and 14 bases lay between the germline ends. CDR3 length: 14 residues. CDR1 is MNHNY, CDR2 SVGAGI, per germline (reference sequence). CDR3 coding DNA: TGTGCCAGCAGTTACAGGGGGGGTCTGGTGCCCCAGCATTTT. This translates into CASSYRGGLVPQHF.

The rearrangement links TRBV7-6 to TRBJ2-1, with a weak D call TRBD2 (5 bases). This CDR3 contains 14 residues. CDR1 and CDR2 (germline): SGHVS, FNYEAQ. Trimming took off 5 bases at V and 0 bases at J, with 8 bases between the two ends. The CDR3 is CASSLGSSYNEQFF. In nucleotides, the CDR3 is TGTGCCAGCAGCCTGGGGAGCTCCTACAATGAGCAGTTCTTC.

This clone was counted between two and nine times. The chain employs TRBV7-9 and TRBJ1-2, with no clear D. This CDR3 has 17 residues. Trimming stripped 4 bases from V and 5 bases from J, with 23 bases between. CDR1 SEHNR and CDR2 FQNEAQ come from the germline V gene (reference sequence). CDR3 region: CASSSALSAGRGYGYTF. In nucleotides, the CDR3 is TGTGCCAGCAGCTCAGCGCTCTCCGCTGGGAGAGGGTATGGCTACACCTTC.

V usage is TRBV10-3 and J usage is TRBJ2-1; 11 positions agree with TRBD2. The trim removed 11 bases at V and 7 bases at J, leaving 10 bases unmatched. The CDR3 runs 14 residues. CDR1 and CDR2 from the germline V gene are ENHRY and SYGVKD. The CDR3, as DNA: TGTGCCGCCCTTAATAGCGGGAGGGAAAATGAGCAGTTCTTC. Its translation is CAALNSGRENEQFF.

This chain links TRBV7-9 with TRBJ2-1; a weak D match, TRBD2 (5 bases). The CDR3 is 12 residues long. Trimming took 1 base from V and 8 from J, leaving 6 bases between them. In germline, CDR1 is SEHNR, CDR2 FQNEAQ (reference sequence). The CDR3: CASSLGGYEQFF. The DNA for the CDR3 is TGTGCCAGCAGCTTAGGAGGGTATGAGCAGTTCTTC.

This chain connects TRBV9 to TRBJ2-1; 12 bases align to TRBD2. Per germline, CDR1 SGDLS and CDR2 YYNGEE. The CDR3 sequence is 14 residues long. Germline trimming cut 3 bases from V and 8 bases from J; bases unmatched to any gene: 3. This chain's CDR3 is CASSELAGGYEQFF. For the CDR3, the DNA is TGTGCCAGCAGCGAACTAGCGGGAGGTTATGAGCAGTTCTTC.

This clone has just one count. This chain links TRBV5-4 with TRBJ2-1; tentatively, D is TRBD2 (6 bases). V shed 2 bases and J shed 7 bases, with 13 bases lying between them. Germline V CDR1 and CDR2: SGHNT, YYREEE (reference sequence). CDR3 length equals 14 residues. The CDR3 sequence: CASSFNLAKNEQFF. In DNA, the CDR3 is TGTGCCAGCAGCTTTAACCTAGCGAAAAATGAGCAGTTCTTC.

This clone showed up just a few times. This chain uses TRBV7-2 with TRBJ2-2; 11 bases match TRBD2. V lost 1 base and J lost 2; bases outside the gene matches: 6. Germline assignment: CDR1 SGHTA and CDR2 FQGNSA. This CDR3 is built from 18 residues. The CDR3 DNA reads TGTGCCAGCAGCTTAGTGAGACTAGCGGGGATTAACACCGGGGAGCTGTTTTTT. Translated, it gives CASSLVRLAGINTGELFF. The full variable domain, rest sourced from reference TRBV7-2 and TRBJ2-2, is GAGVSQSPSNKVTEKGKDVELRCDPISGHTALYWYRQSLGQGLEFLIYFQGNSAPDKSGLPSDRFSAERTGGSVSTLTIQRTQQEDSAVYLCASSLVRLAGINTGELFFGEGSRLTVL.